What follows are 11 T cell receptor beta chains derived from one specimen sequenced in a study of tumor-infiltrating lymphocytes in oesophageal squamous cell carcinoma (dated by TCRdb to the mid-2010s). Library creation used PCR. The sequencer listed for this sample is Illumina HiSeq 2000. Using fastp at Q25 and MiXCR, TCRdb reprocessed the public reads and kept productive beta chains. Rows are unified per CDR3 protein, each entry keeping the most common DNA and genes. This sample is represented by about 20,000 distinct CDR3 sequences; about 38% of them were singletons. The ten most abundant clones make up about 11% of the sample. The source material was normal esophageal tissue next to the tumor. Receptor source: a male donor with esophageal squamous cell carcinoma.

This clonotype was seen ten or more times. This rearrangement joins TRBV12-5 to TRBJ2-1, with D possibly matching TRBD1 (6 bases). Trimming removed 0 bases from V and 8 bases from J, with 20 bases in between. This CDR3 contains 17 residues. CDR1 is LGHNT and CDR2 is FRNRAP in the germline V gene. For the CDR3, the DNA is TGTGCTAGTGGTTTGGTAGTGGGACAAGCAGTAAGCTATGAGCAGTTCTTC. It encodes CASGLVVGQAVSYEQFF. Looking up the rest from reference TRBV12-5 and TRBJ2-1 gives the full variable domain: DARVTQTPRHKVTEMGQEVTMRCQPILGHNTVFWYRQTMMQGLELLAYFRNRAPLDDSGMPKDRFSAEMPDATLATLKIQPSEPRDSAVYFCASGLVVGQAVSYEQFFGPGTRLTVL.

DNA of the CDR3: TGTGCCAGCAGTCGCAGCGAACTAGCGGGAGGGCACAATGAGCAGTATTTT. Protein: CASSRSELAGGHNEQYF. The chain uses TRBV7-3 and TRBJ2-3, with 13 bases identical to TRBD2. After removal of 6 bases from V and 11 bases from J, the junction contained 17 bases not matched to a gene. Germline V gene lookup returns CDR1 SGHTA and CDR2 FQGTGA. The CDR3 is 17 amino acids.

The V and J genes are TRBV5-5 and TRBJ2-1, with D perhaps assigned TRBD1 or TRBD2 (5 bases each). Germline assignment: CDR1 SGHKS and CDR2 YYEKEE (reference sequence). The CDR3 runs to 15 residues. The V end was cut by 4 bases, the J end by 9 bases, with 20 bases between. CDR3 in DNA: TGTGCCAGCAGCCGGGGTGGGCTCCCTACAGGTGAGCAGTTCTTC. It yields the protein CASSRGGLPTGEQFF.

In its sample, this clonotype was seen a few times. V is TRBV7-2 and J is TRBJ2-5; maybe TRBD1 (5 bases). V lost 1 base and J 5 bases, leaving 8 bases between the germline ends. CDR1 SGHTA and CDR2 FQGNSA come from the germline V gene. The CDR3 contains 13 residues. CDR3 in DNA: TGTGCCAGCAGCTTAGTATCAGGGGAGACCCAGTACTTC. Translated: CASSLVSGETQYF.

This clonotype was detected many times. Possible read error: a much larger clone is one base away. The chain joins TRBV12-3 or TRBV12-4 to TRBJ2-5; 8 nucleotides line up with TRBD1. The CDR3 has 15 amino acids. The trim removed 3 bases at V and 11 bases at J, leaving 14 bases unmatched. CDR3 loop: CASSFVDRVYNEQYF. In DNA form, the CDR3 reads TGTGCCAGCAGTTTTGTGGACAGGGTTTACAATGAGCAGTACTTC.

The sample holds a few counts of this clonotype. The chain joins TRBV7-3 to TRBJ2-5; 7 bases fit TRBD1. With 6 bases clipped from V and 5 bases from J, the junction kept 6 bases outside the gene matches. CDR3 size: 13 residues. CDR1 and CDR2 from the germline V gene are SGHTA and FQGTGA. Written as DNA, the CDR3 is TGTGCCAGCAGTTTACAGGGGAGTGAGACCCAGTACTTC. Translating gives CASSLQGSETQYF.

Concerning this clonotype itself: The final CDR3 position lacks the conserved phenylalanine or tryptophan, pointing to a likely read error. The limits of the CDR3 on the DNA are not certain, so only TCRdb's listed CDR3 is given. The chain carries TRBV5-3 and TRBJ2-3; the table's D gene call, TRBD1, was not cross checked with the DNA. TRBV5-3 is designated an ORF whose function remains uncertain. Including both end residues, the CDR3 is 18 amino acids long. CDR3 in amino acids: CARSKILTGGCYGYTFGS.

The gene calls are TRBV28 and TRBJ2-5; 9 bases align to TRBD2. The better agreement between TRBJ2-7 and the DNA end casts doubt on the J call. This CDR3 has 16 residues. Germline V CDR1 and CDR2: MDHEN, SYDVKM. The CDR3 reads CASSLWSSGITYEQYF. CDR3 nucleotide sequence: TGTGCCAGCAGTTTATGGTCTAGCGGGATTACGTACGAGCAGTACTTC.

Concerning this clonotype: Lacking the conserved final phenylalanine or tryptophan, this CDR3 likely reflects a read error. The DNA is omitted, as the CDR3 cannot be located on it reliably, and the CDR3 follows TCRdb's listing. The rearrangement joins TRBV7-6 to TRBJ2-6; the table gives TRBD1 as D, unverified against the DNA. Including both end residues, the CDR3 is 14 amino acids long. Germline V lookup: CDR1 SGHVS, CDR2 FNYEAQ. The CDR3 sequence is CASSRGVDEQFFGA.

This clonotype appeared many times. This chain connects TRBV28 to TRBJ2-3, with D possibly matching TRBD2 (6 bases). With 4 bases removed from V and 2 bases from J, the gap between germline ends came to 13 bases. CDR1 is MDHEN, CDR2 SYDVKM, per germline. The CDR3 extends over 15 amino acids. CDR3 sequence reads: CASSSPGSPTDTQYF. The CDR3 DNA is TGTGCCAGCAGTTCTCCCGGGAGCCCCACAGATACGCAGTATTTT.

V gene TRBV7-8 combines with J gene TRBJ1-4; D is possibly TRBD1 (5 bases). The CDR3 is 16 residues long. V was pared by 1 base and J by 3 bases, with 12 bases between. Germline values: CDR1 SGHVS, CDR2 FQNEAQ. The DNA for the CDR3 is TGTGCCAGCAGCTTAGGGGGTGGGGGAGCTAATGAAAAACTGTTTTTT. Amino acid sequence: CASSLGGGGANEKLFF.